Detailed here is one TCR beta chain. From germline, CDR1 is SEHNR and CDR2 FQNEAQ (reference sequence). The CDR3 has 13 residues. V was clipped by 8 bases and J by 5 bases; unmatched bases: 8. The repertoire was sequenced with immunoSEQ multiplex PCR; TCRdb's copy has only in-frame clones and lacks some. Of tens of thousands of clones listed, 95% to 98% are singletons. The entry originates in a study of technical replicates of blood from several donors. The chain joins TRBV7-9 to TRBJ2-5, with 7 bases fitting TRBD2. The sequence came from a human donor in good health. The sequencing input was T cells isolated from PBMCs. Here the CDR3 DNA reads TGTGCCAGCGGATTTGTGGGAGGGGAGACCCAGTACTTC. Translated, it gives CASGFVGGETQYF.